A single sample is the source of the 16 T cell receptor beta chains below, sequenced in a study of radiotherapy plus CTLA-4 blockade in lung cancer. TCRdb keeps only in-frame clones here, not all; method: immunoSEQ multiplex PCR. The table records tens of thousands of clones, roughly four fifths of them present only once. Sequences were derived from peripheral blood, sampled from a patient treated with radiotherapy plus ipilimumab. The receptors shown here come from a human donor with non-small cell lung cancer who had stable disease on radiotherapy plus ipilimumab.

The gene calls are TRBV29-1 and TRBJ2-1, with 9 bases aligning to TRBD2. The germline CDR1 and CDR2 sequences are SQVTM and ANQGSEA. V shed 2 bases, J shed 7 bases, and the junction held 12 bases outside the gene matches. CDR3 size: 16 residues. The CDR3 loop reads CSVEYPPGLASNEQFF. The CDR3 nucleotides read TGCAGCGTTGAATACCCCCCGGGACTAGCATCTAATGAGCAGTTCTTC.

The rearrangement links TRBV7-2 to TRBJ2-7, with D possibly called TRBD1 or TRBD2 (5 bases each). Trimming removed 1 base from V and 0 bases from J, with 10 bases in between. Germline CDR1 and CDR2: SGHTA and FQGNSA. The CDR3 is made up of 15 amino acids. The CDR3 sequence: CASSLGGAASYEQYF. CDR3 sequence (DNA): TGTGCCAGCAGCTTAGGAGGGGCGGCCTCCTACGAGCAGTACTTC. Full variable domain (rest looked up from reference TRBV7-2 and TRBJ2-7): GAGVSQSPSNKVTEKGKDVELRCDPISGHTALYWYRQSLGQGLEFLIYFQGNSAPDKSGLPSDRFSAERTGGSVSTLTIQRTQQEDSAVYLCASSLGGAASYEQYFGPGTRLTVT.

The V gene is TRBV7-9, the J gene TRBJ1-2; TRBD1 is a possible D gene (5 bases). Germline CDR1 SEHNR, CDR2 FQNEAQ (reference sequence). V lost 7 bases and J 2 bases, leaving 11 bases between the germline ends. The CDR3 sequence is 13 residues long. In DNA, the CDR3 is TGTGCCAGCACCCCGGGGGGGAACTATGGCTACACCTTC. This translates into CASTPGGNYGYTF. The variable domain in full, completed from reference TRBV7-9 and TRBJ1-2, reads DTGVSQNPRHKITKRGQNVTFRCDPISEHNRLYWYRQTLGQGPEFLTYFQNEAQLEKSRLLSDRFSAERPKGSFSTLEIQRTEQGDSAMYLCASTPGGNYGYTFGSGTRLTVV.

Only one count was recorded for this clone. The chain is built from TRBV7-6 and TRBJ2-2; the match to TRBD2 covers 14 bases. The CDR3 loop spans 16 amino acids. Germline-derived CDR1 and CDR2 are SGHVS and FNYEAQ. Unmatched junction bases numbered 0, after V lost 1 base and J lost 5 bases. CDR3 nucleotides: TGTGCCAGCAGCTTAGGACTAGCGGGAGGGACCGGGGAGCTGTTTTTT. It codes for CASSLGLAGGTGELFF.

This sequence joins TRBV28 and TRBJ2-7; TRBD2 agrees at 11 bases. Trimming removed 6 bases from V and 3 bases from J; junction bases left unmatched: 4. The CDR3 length is 14 residues. Germline CDR1 and CDR2: MDHEN and SYDVKM. Here the CDR3 DNA reads TGTGCCAGCAGCCCCGGGACTAGCGGCTACGAGCAGTACTTC. This sequence encodes CASSPGTSGYEQYF.

V gene TRBV6-1 combines with J gene TRBJ2-5, with 10 bases identical to TRBD2. J was trimmed by 13 bases and V by 3 bases; bases with no gene match: 8. Looked up from germline, CDR1 is MNHNS and CDR2 is SASEGT. This CDR3 is built from 13 residues. The CDR3 is CASSDQRGGYLYF. CDR3 sequence (DNA): TGTGCCAGCAGTGACCAGCGGGGGGGTTATCTGTACTTC.

V usage is TRBV2 and J usage is TRBJ2-3; D is undetermined. Trimming left V 1 base short and J 1 base short, with 9 bases between. The CDR3 spans 15 residues. Germline V gene sequence: CDR1 SNHLY, CDR2 FYNNEI. The CDR3 DNA reads TGTGCCAGCAGTGAAGTAGGGTCGGGCACAGATACGCAGTATTTT. It yields the protein CASSEVGSGTDTQYF.

The V call is TRBV27, the J call TRBJ2-1, with 8 bases identical to TRBD1. Germline CDR1 is MNHEY and CDR2 is SMNVEV (reference sequence). J gave up 5 bases and V 5 bases, and 8 bases lay outside the gene matches. The CDR3 is 15 residues long. CDR3 DNA sequence: TGTGCCAGCAGTCACGGACAGGGTGTTAACAATGAGCAGTTCTTC. Its translation: CASSHGQGVNNEQFF.

The rearrangement joins TRBV7-9 to TRBJ2-1, with unresolved D. Germline CDR1 is SEHNR and CDR2 is FQNEAQ (reference sequence). This CDR3 is built from 16 residues. Trimming pared 1 base from V and 4 bases from J, leaving 14 bases between. The CDR3 DNA sequence: TGTGCCAGCAGCTTAGAGGGTCAAAGACCTTACAATGAGCAGTTCTTC. It specifies CASSLEGQRPYNEQFF.

CDR3 in amino acids: CASSYRLMRQGRGEQFF. CDR3 sequence (DNA): TGCGCCAGCAGCTATCGACTTATGAGACAGGGTAGAGGTGAGCAGTTCTTC. This chain joins TRBV4-1 and TRBJ2-1; 7 bases agree with TRBD1. This CDR3 is built from 17 residues. V was clipped by 5 bases and J by 9 bases; unmatched bases: 19. The germline CDR1 and CDR2 sequences are MGHRA and YSYEKL.

The chain links TRBV18 to TRBJ1-6, with TRBD1 matching over 9 bases. The V segment lost 2 bases and the J segment 6 bases; nucleotides outside the gene matches: 2. Germline V gives CDR1 KGHSH, CDR2 LQKENI. The CDR3 contains 15 residues. In DNA, the CDR3 is TGTGCCAGCTCACCAGCACAGGGGGCTAATTCACCCCTCCACTTT. As protein: CASSPAQGANSPLHF.

The chain couples TRBV27 to TRBJ1-6; D perhaps matches TRBD1 (6 bases). Trimming left V 2 bases short and J 16 bases short, with 12 bases between. Germline V gene sequence: CDR1 MNHEY, CDR2 SMNVEV (reference sequence). The CDR3 extends over 12 amino acids. CDR3 nucleotide sequence: TGTGCCAGCAGTTTACCCAGGGGACGGCTCCACTTT. This translates into CASSLPRGRLHF.

The chain links TRBV5-1 to TRBJ2-3; 8 bases match TRBD1. The CDR3 consists of 15 residues. V lost 7 bases to trimming and J lost 4 bases; unmatched junction nucleotides: 11. The germline V gene encodes CDR1 SGHRS and CDR2 YFSETQ. This chain's CDR3 is CASCQGAPPADTQYF. The DNA for the CDR3 is TGCGCCAGCTGCCAGGGGGCGCCCCCAGCAGATACGCAGTATTTT. The entire variable domain, with the rest obtained from reference TRBV5-1 and TRBJ2-3, is as follows: KAGVTQTPRYLIKTRGQQVTLSCSPISGHRSVSWYQQTPGQGLQFLFEYFSETQRNKGNFPGRFSGRQFSNSRSEMNVSTLELGDSALYLCASCQGAPPADTQYFGPGTRLTVL.

The chain couples TRBV9 to TRBJ2-2, with 8 bases aligning to TRBD1. The CDR3 contains 15 residues. CDR1 and CDR2 (germline): SGDLS, YYNGEE. V shed 2 bases and J 5 bases; nucleotides not matched to a gene: 5. The CDR3: CASSVRTGWTGELFF. The CDR3 DNA reads TGTGCCAGCAGCGTTCGGACAGGGTGGACCGGGGAGCTGTTTTTT.

The chain joins TRBV20-1 to TRBJ1-4; D ambiguous. The CDR3 runs to 11 residues. Germline loops: CDR1 DFQATT, CDR2 SNEGSKA (reference sequence). Trimming removed 3 bases at V and 7 bases at J, with 6 bases between. The CDR3 DNA sequence: TGCAGTGCTAGTGACCTTGAAAAACTGTTTTTT. Its protein product is CSASDLEKLFF.

The V call is TRBV9, the J call TRBJ1-1; D is undetermined. The germline gives CDR1 SGDLS, CDR2 YYNGEE. Trimming took 0 bases from V and 0 from J, leaving 6 bases between them. CDR3 length: 14 amino acids. The CDR3 DNA reads TGTGCCAGCAGCGTAGAACAGTTGAACACTGAAGCTTTCTTT. This encodes CASSVEQLNTEAFF.